Below are 2 T cell receptor beta chains sequenced from a single sample in a study of T cells in placental villitis. This was the immunoSEQ v4 assay. The assay was immunoSEQ multiplex PCR, and TCRdb's table has in-frame clones only and misses some. In the table there are some 6,200 clones, roughly 78% of which are singletons. The sample was placental tissue containing maternal and fetal cells. Source of these receptors: a human patient with infectious villitis; the placental T cells may come from both mother and fetus.

This clone occurred once. The chain has TRBV4-3 and TRBJ2-7; 8 nucleotides align to TRBD1. The CDR3 extends over 16 amino acids. Germline CDR1 LGHNA, CDR2 YSLEER. V was pared by 0 bases and J by 3 bases, with 7 bases of the junction left unmatched. CDR3 nucleotides: TGCGCCAGCAGCCAAGAAGGTCCAGGGGGCGGCTACGAGCAGTACTTC. Encoded protein: CASSQEGPGGGYEQYF.

The chain carries TRBV28 and TRBJ2-7; the D call may be TRBD1 or TRBD2 (5 bases each). The germline CDR1 and CDR2 sequences are MDHEN and SYDVKM. The CDR3 length is 17 residues. Trimming removed 4 bases from V and 2 bases from J, with 21 bases in between. Here the CDR3 reads CASSSGPRASVAYEQYF. For the CDR3, the DNA is TGTGCCAGCAGTTCGGGGCCCCGGGCGTCGGTTGCCTACGAGCAGTACTTC.